One sample yielded the 29 T cell receptor beta chains listed below, sequenced in a study of cytomegalovirus exposure and HLA in healthy donors. PCR primers comprised 60 Vbeta and 13 Jbeta primers. Data came from immunoSEQ multiplex PCR; TCRdb stores just in-frame clones and leaves some out. The sample carries fewer than 150,000 clones, roughly 80% recorded once. The source material was PBMCs. The receptors were gathered from a female donor in good health and CMV-seronegative.

This chain joins TRBV5-8 and TRBJ1-5; 8 bases align to TRBD1. Germline V gives CDR1 SGHTS, CDR2 YDEGEE. The CDR3 is 16 amino acids. J was trimmed by 2 bases and V by 1 base; bases with no gene match: 5. In nucleotides, the CDR3 is TGTGCCAGCAGCTTGTATCCGGGACAGGGCAATCAGCCCCAGCATTTT. It specifies CASSLYPGQGNQPQHF.

V usage is TRBV6-1 and J usage is TRBJ1-2; TRBD1 matches at 7 bases. The CDR3 is made up of 15 amino acids. Germline CDR1 is MNHNS and CDR2 is SASEGT. With 4 bases clipped from V and 0 bases from J, the junction kept 5 bases outside the gene matches. Here the CDR3 reads CASSVAGTANYGYTF. In DNA, the CDR3 is TGTGCCAGCAGTGTTGCTGGGACAGCTAACTATGGCTACACCTTC.

The chain joins TRBV7-9 to TRBJ2-7, with 7 bases lining up with TRBD1. V gave up 5 bases and J gave up 4 bases; unmatched junction bases: 17. Germline-derived CDR1 and CDR2 are SEHNR and FQNEAQ (reference sequence). This CDR3 is built from 17 residues. CDR3 nucleotides: TGTGCCAGCAGCCCTCCAACAACAGGGGATCTCGTTTACGAGCAGTACTTC. It is translated as CASSPPTTGDLVYEQYF.

V and J are TRBV6-1 and TRBJ2-1; possibly TRBD1 for D (5 bases). The CDR3 has 15 amino acids. V gave up 6 bases and J gave up 4 bases, with 16 bases separating them. Looked up from germline, CDR1 is MNHNS and CDR2 is SASEGT. The CDR3 sequence: CASSSAGYPYNEQFF. The CDR3, as DNA: TGTGCCAGCAGCTCGGCAGGGTATCCGTACAATGAGCAGTTCTTC.

The chain uses TRBV28 and TRBJ2-1, with 14 bases lining up with TRBD2. Trimming removed 6 bases from V and 8 bases from J; junction bases left unmatched: 15. In germline, CDR1 is MDHEN, CDR2 SYDVKM. This CDR3 is 18 amino acids long. The CDR3 is CASRIYSGTSGSYDEQFF. In DNA form, the CDR3 reads TGTGCCAGCAGAATTTACTCCGGGACTAGCGGGAGTTATGATGAGCAGTTCTTC.

The rearrangement links TRBV19 to TRBJ2-1, with 8 bases fitting TRBD2. Per the germline V gene, CDR1 is LNHDA and CDR2 is SQIVND (reference sequence). The CDR3 is 17 residues long. Trimming removed 0 bases from V and 7 bases from J; junction bases left unmatched: 11. The CDR3 sequence: CASSIDNLAGLTNEQFF. Here the CDR3 DNA reads TGTGCCAGTAGTATAGATAACCTAGCGGGCCTAACTAATGAGCAGTTCTTC.

The chain has TRBV6-5 and TRBJ2-1; a weak D match, TRBD2 (6 bases). The V end lost 6 bases, the J end lost 9 bases, and 18 bases lay between the germline ends. This CDR3 has 14 amino acids. Per the germline V gene, CDR1 is MNHEY and CDR2 is SVGAGI. The CDR3 loop is CASSWAQGLGEQFF. CDR3 DNA: TGTGCCAGCAGCTGGGCCCAGGGACTCGGTGAGCAGTTCTTC.

The chain links TRBV5-1 to TRBJ2-3; D may be TRBD2 (5 bases). V shed 0 bases and J shed 2 bases, with 19 bases lying between them. The CDR3 is 18 residues long. The germline CDR1 and CDR2 sequences are SGHRS and YFSETQ. The CDR3 DNA is TGCGCCAGCAGCTTGGTGAGACGGGAATCCGCCAACACAGATACGCAGTATTTT. It yields the protein CASSLVRRESANTDTQYF.

The rearrangement uses TRBV27 and TRBJ2-2; 12 nucleotides align to TRBD2. The V and J ends lost 6 bases and 6 bases, in that order; junction bases with no gene match: 11. Germline V gives CDR1 MNHEY, CDR2 SMNVEV (reference sequence). The CDR3 is 17 residues long. The CDR3 sequence: CASSPTGLAGIAGELFF. The CDR3 coding sequence is TGTGCCAGCAGCCCAACTGGACTAGCGGGAATAGCCGGGGAGCTGTTTTTT.

This chain joins TRBV27 and TRBJ1-1; 8 nucleotides agree with TRBD1. The CDR3 extends over 14 amino acids. J lost 4 bases, V lost 6 bases, and 7 bases had no gene match. CDR1 MNHEY and CDR2 SMNVEV come from the germline V gene (reference sequence). This CDR3 reads CASRGTGISTEAFF. In DNA form, the CDR3 reads TGTGCCAGCAGAGGGACAGGTATAAGCACTGAAGCTTTCTTT.

A word on this clone: The sample has other DNA sequences that encode this CDR3 too. The CDR3 loop is CSVRTGGNQPQHF. CDR3 in DNA: TGCAGCGTTCGGACAGGGGGAAATCAGCCCCAGCATTTT. The chain is built from TRBV29-1 and TRBJ1-5, with 10 nucleotides matching TRBD1. The trim removed 5 bases at V and 4 bases at J, leaving 2 bases unmatched. The germline gives CDR1 SQVTM, CDR2 ANQGSEA. The CDR3 is 13 residues long.

This chain joins TRBV10-3 and TRBJ2-7, with TRBD2 as a possible D gene (7 bases). V was pared by 8 bases and J by 7 bases, with 24 bases between. The CDR3 extends over 15 amino acids. Germline V gene data show CDR1 as ENHRY and CDR2 as SYGVKD. The CDR3, as DNA: TGTGCCATCTCCCGAAGGGGGGAGGGCCCTCAGGAGCAGTACTTC. Residues: CAISRRGEGPQEQYF.

CDR3 nucleotide sequence: TGTGCCAGCAGCACAAACAGGGGTGGGACTGAAGCTTTCTTT. Translated, it gives CASSTNRGGTEAFF. The genes are TRBV5-5 and TRBJ1-1, with 7 bases identical to TRBD1. V dropped 4 bases and J dropped 5; count of bases not matched to a gene: 8. The CDR3 has 14 amino acids. Germline V gives CDR1 SGHKS, CDR2 YYEKEE (reference sequence).

This chain links TRBV28 with TRBJ2-5; TRBD2 aligns across 7 bases. The CDR3 length is 15 residues. The J segment lost 3 bases and the V segment lost 7 bases, leaving 11 bases of the junction unmatched. Looked up from germline, CDR1 is MDHEN and CDR2 is SYDVKM. CDR3 coding DNA: TGTGCCAGCACCCGGGAGGTGGGTGTAGAAGAGACCCAGTACTTC. Amino acids: CASTREVGVEETQYF.

J is TRBJ1-1 and V is TRBV5-1, with 7 bases that match TRBD1. Trimming cost V 3 bases and J 5 bases; bases outside gene matches: 10. Per the germline V gene, CDR1 is SGHRS and CDR2 is YFSETQ. The length of the CDR3 is 15 residues. DNA for the CDR3: TGCGCCAGCAGCTACTCACAGGGGCTGGGAACTGAAGCTTTCTTT. Encoded protein: CASSYSQGLGTEAFF.

The J gene is TRBJ1-4, the V gene TRBV27, with 7 bases lining up with TRBD1. The J segment lost 6 bases and the V segment lost 9 bases, leaving 7 bases of the junction unmatched. Germline CDR1 reads MNHEY; CDR2 reads SMNVEV (reference sequence). This CDR3 spans 13 amino acids. Here the CDR3 DNA reads TGTGCCAGTCGACAGGGCGGTGATGAAAAACTGTTTTTT. It yields the protein CASRQGGDEKLFF.

The chain uses TRBV25-1 and TRBJ2-2; D is possibly TRBD1 (5 bases). Trimming left V 4 bases short and J 6 bases short, with 15 bases between. Germline CDR1 MGHDK, CDR2 SYGVNS. The CDR3 has 15 residues. In nucleotides, the CDR3 is TGTGCCAGCAGTGGCTCCTCCGAAGGGGCCGGGGAGCTGTTTTTT. Residues: CASSGSSEGAGELFF.

This chain links TRBV7-9 with TRBJ2-5; 9 nucleotides align to TRBD1. Germline CDR1 SEHNR, CDR2 FQNEAQ (reference sequence). V lost 5 bases to trimming and J lost 5 bases; unmatched junction nucleotides: 6. The CDR3 is 14 amino acids. DNA for the CDR3: TGTGCCAGCAGCACCGGGACAGGGTGGGAGACCCAGTACTTC. Protein: CASSTGTGWETQYF.

The chain carries TRBV10-3 and TRBJ1-1, with TRBD1 identical over 8 bases. This CDR3 is 15 amino acids long. Germline-derived CDR1 and CDR2 are ENHRY and SYGVKD. Trimming removed 5 bases from V and 0 bases from J; junction bases left unmatched: 5. CDR3 sequence: CAISTLQGVNTEAFF. The CDR3 DNA sequence: TGTGCCATCAGTACCTTACAGGGGGTGAACACTGAAGCTTTCTTT.

CDR3 sequence (DNA): TGTGCCTGGAGTGCAGTTGATGAGCAGTACTTC. Its protein product is CAWSAVDEQYF. The chain combines TRBV30 with TRBJ2-7, with unresolved D. Germline CDR1 reads GTSNPN; CDR2 reads SVGIG (reference sequence). Trimming pared 1 base from V and 7 bases from J, leaving 8 bases between. The CDR3 runs 11 residues.

The chain employs TRBV5-1 and TRBJ2-5; no reliable D call. Germline V gene data show CDR1 as SGHRS and CDR2 as YFSETQ. The CDR3 runs 14 residues. V dropped 0 bases and J dropped 5 bases, with 11 bases sitting between them. Here the CDR3 reads CASSLGIMRETQYF. The DNA for the CDR3 is TGCGCCAGCAGCTTGGGCATCATGAGGGAGACCCAGTACTTC.

Written as DNA, the CDR3 is TGTGCCAGCAGTTACGGTAGCGGGAGCGTCAATGAGCAGTTCTTC. Translating gives CASSYGSGSVNEQFF. The rearrangement uses TRBV6-5 and TRBJ2-1; 9 bases line up with TRBD2. In germline, CDR1 is MNHEY, CDR2 SVGAGI. The CDR3 length is 15 residues. The trim removed 2 bases at V and 6 bases at J, leaving 5 bases unmatched.

This sequence joins TRBV2 and TRBJ2-2; 9 bases agree with TRBD2. The trim removed 4 bases at V and 4 bases at J, leaving 7 bases unmatched. Germline V gene sequence: CDR1 SNHLY, CDR2 FYNNEI. CDR3 length: 16 residues. This CDR3 is CASSGRLAEITGELFF. CDR3 nucleotide sequence: TGTGCCAGCAGTGGCCGACTAGCGGAGATCACCGGGGAGCTGTTTTTT.

This rearrangement joins TRBV19 to TRBJ1-1, with 10 bases lining up with TRBD1. The CDR3 is 16 amino acids. Germline values: CDR1 LNHDA, CDR2 SQIVND (reference sequence). J gave up 5 bases and V 4 bases, and 10 bases lay outside the gene matches. The CDR3 coding sequence is TGTGCCAGTAGTACTCTTCGACAGGGGGCCAATACTGAAGCTTTCTTT. Amino acid sequence: CASSTLRQGANTEAFF.

This chain links TRBV5-6 with TRBJ2-1; D remains unclear. The germline V gene encodes CDR1 SGHDT and CDR2 YYEEEE. There are 14 residues in the CDR3. Deletions cut 1 base from V and 5 bases from J, with 10 bases between. CDR3 in amino acids: CASSLIGLNNEQFF. As DNA, the CDR3 is TGTGCCAGCAGCTTGATTGGCTTGAACAATGAGCAGTTCTTC.

V gene TRBV7-9 combines with J gene TRBJ2-7; 8 nucleotides align to TRBD1. This CDR3 is 13 amino acids long. The junction had 6 bases not matched to a gene; V was cut back by 5 bases and J by 6 bases. Germline-derived CDR1 and CDR2 are SEHNR and FQNEAQ (reference sequence). The CDR3 spells CASSLIDRGEQYF. The CDR3 coding sequence is TGTGCCAGCAGCCTCATCGACAGGGGCGAGCAGTACTTC. The whole variable domain, filled in from reference TRBV7-9 and TRBJ2-7, reads DTGVSQNPRHKITKRGQNVTFRCDPISEHNRLYWYRQTLGQGPEFLTYFQNEAQLEKSRLLSDRFSAERPKGSFSTLEIQRTEQGDSAMYLCASSLIDRGEQYFGPGTRLTVT.

The count of this clone is one. The V and J genes are TRBV6-1 and TRBJ2-3; D is uncertain. With 7 bases removed from V and 1 base from J, the gap between germline ends came to 15 bases. Germline lookup yields CDR1 MNHNS and CDR2 SASEGT. This CDR3 region has 15 residues. The CDR3 sequence: CASTTDPIGTDTQYF. The CDR3 region has the DNA TGTGCCAGCACAACAGATCCTATCGGCACAGATACGCAGTATTTT.

The chain employs TRBV30 and TRBJ1-5; D remains ambiguous. This CDR3 spans 15 amino acids. Trimming cost V 3 bases and J 0 bases, with 12 bases left between them. Germline V gives CDR1 GTSNPN, CDR2 SVGIG (reference sequence). CDR3 amino acids: CAWRSGEDSNQPQHF. CDR3 sequence (DNA): TGTGCCTGGAGATCCGGAGAAGATAGCAATCAGCCCCAGCATTTT.

This sequence joins TRBV28 and TRBJ1-5; D gene unclear. The CDR3 loop spans 12 amino acids. Germline CDR1 MDHEN, CDR2 SYDVKM. The ends were cut back, 8 bases at V and 2 bases at J, with 7 bases in the middle. For the CDR3, the DNA is TGTGCCAGCGAAGGAGGCAATCAGCCCCAGCATTTT. Protein sequence: CASEGGNQPQHF.